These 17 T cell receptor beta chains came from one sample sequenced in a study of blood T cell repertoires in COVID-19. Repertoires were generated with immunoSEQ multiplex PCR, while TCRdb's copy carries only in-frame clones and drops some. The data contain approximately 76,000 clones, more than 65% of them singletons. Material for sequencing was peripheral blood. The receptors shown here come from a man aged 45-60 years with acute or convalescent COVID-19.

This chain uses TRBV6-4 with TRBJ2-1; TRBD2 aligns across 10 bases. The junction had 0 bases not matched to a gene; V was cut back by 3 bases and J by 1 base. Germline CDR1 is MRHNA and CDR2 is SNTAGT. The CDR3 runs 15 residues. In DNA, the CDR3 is TGTGCCAGCAGTGAACTAGCGGGGTCCTACAATGAGCAGTTCTTC. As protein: CASSELAGSYNEQFF.

The CDR3 reads CASSQDAGGETQYF. The CDR3 nucleotides are TGCGCCAGCAGCCAAGATGCGGGGGGGGAGACCCAGTACTTC. The chain is built from TRBV4-1 and TRBJ2-5; 9 bases agree with TRBD2. Germline V gives CDR1 MGHRA, CDR2 YSYEKL. This CDR3 contains 14 residues. Losses at the gene ends were 0 bases for V and 5 bases for J; bases not matched to a gene: 1.

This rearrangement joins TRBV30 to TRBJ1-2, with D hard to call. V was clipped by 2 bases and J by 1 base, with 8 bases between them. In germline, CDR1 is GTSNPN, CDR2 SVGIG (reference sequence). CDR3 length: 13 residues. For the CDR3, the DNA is TGTGCCTGGAGTCTTAGGAGTAACTATGGCTACACCTTC. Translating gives CAWSLRSNYGYTF.

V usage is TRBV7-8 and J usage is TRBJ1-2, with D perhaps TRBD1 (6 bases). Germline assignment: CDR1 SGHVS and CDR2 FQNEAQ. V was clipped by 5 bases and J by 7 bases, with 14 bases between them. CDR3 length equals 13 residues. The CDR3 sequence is CASSANTGTGYTF. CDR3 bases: TGTGCCAGCAGCGCGAATACAGGGACTGGCTACACCTTC.

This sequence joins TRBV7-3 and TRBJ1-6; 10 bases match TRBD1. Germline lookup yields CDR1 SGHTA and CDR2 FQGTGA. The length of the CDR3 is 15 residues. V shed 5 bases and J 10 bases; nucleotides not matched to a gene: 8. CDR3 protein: CASSMDRGGDSPLHF. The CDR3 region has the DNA TGTGCCAGCAGCATGGACAGGGGGGGCGACTCACCCCTCCACTTT.

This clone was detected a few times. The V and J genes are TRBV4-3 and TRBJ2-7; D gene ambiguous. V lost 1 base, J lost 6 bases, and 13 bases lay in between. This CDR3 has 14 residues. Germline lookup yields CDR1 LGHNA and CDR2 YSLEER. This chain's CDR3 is CASSQVGTPREQYF. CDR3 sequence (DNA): TGCGCCAGCAGCCAAGTCGGTACCCCCCGCGAGCAGTACTTC.

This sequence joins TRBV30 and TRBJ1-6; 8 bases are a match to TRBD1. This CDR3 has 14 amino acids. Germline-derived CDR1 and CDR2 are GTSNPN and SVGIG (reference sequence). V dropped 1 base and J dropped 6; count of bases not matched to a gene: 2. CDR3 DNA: TGTGCCTGGAGTGGGACAGGGACTAATTCACCCCTCCACTTT. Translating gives CAWSGTGTNSPLHF.

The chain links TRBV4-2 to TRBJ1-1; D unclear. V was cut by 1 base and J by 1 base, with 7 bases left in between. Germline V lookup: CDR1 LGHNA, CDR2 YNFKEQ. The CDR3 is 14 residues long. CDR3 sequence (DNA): TGTGCCAGCAGCCAAGTAGCCAAGAACACTGAAGCTTTCTTT. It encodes CASSQVAKNTEAFF.

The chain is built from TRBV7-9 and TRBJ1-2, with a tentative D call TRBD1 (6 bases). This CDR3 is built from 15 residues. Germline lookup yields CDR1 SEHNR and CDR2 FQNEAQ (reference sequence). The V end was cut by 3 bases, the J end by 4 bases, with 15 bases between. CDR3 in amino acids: CASSFSSQGAYGYTF. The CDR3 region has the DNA TGTGCCAGCAGCTTTAGTTCACAGGGTGCCTATGGCTACACCTTC.

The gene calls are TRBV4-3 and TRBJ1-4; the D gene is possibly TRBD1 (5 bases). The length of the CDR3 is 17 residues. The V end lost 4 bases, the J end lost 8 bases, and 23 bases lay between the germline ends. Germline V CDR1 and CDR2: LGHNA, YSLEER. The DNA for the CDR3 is TGCGCCAGCAGCCGGGGGGTCACGCCCGAAGGGAGGGAAAAACTGTTTTTT. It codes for CASSRGVTPEGREKLFF.

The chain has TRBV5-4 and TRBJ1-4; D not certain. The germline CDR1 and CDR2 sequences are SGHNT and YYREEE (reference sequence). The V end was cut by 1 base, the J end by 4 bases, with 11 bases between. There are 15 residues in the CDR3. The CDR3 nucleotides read TGTGCCAGCAGCTTGTCGGCAGGCGATAATGAAAAACTGTTTTTT. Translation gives CASSLSAGDNEKLFF.

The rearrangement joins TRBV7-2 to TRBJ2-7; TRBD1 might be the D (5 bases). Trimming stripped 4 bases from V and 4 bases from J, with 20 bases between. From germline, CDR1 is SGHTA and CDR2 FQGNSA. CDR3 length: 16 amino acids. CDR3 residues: CASSSADRVGFYEQYF. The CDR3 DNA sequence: TGTGCCAGCAGCTCCGCTGACAGAGTGGGGTTTTACGAGCAGTACTTC.

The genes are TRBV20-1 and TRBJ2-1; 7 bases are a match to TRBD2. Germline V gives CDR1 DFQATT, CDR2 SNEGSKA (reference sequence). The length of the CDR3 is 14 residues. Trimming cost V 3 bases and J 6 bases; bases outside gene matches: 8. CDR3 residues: CSASKGGRANEQFF. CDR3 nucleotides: TGCAGTGCTAGTAAGGGAGGGCGGGCCAATGAGCAGTTCTTC.

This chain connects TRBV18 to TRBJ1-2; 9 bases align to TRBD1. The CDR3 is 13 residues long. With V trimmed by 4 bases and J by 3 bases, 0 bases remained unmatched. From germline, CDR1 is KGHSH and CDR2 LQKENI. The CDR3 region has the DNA TGTGCCAGCTCACGGACAGGGGACTATGGCTACACCTTC. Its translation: CASSRTGDYGYTF.

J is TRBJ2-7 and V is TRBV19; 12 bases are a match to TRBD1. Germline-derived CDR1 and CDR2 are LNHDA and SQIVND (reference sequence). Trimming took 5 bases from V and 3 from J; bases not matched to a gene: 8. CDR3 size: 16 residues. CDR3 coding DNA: TGTGCCAGTAGTCCCGGGACAGGGGGCTCCGTCTACGAGCAGTACTTC. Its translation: CASSPGTGGSVYEQYF.

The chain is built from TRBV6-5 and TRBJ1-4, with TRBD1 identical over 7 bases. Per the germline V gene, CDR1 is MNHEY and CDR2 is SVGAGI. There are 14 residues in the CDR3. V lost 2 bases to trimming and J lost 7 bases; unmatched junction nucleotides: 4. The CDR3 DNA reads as TGTGCCAGCAGTTACAGGGGGCCTCGTGAAAAACTGTTTTTT. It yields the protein CASSYRGPREKLFF.

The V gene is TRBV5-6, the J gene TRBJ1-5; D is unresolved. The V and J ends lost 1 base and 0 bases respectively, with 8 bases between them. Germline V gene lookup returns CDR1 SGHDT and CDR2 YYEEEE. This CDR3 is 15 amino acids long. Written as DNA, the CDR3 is TGTGCCAGCAGCTTGAAACAGAATAGCAATCAGCCCCAGCATTTT. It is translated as CASSLKQNSNQPQHF.